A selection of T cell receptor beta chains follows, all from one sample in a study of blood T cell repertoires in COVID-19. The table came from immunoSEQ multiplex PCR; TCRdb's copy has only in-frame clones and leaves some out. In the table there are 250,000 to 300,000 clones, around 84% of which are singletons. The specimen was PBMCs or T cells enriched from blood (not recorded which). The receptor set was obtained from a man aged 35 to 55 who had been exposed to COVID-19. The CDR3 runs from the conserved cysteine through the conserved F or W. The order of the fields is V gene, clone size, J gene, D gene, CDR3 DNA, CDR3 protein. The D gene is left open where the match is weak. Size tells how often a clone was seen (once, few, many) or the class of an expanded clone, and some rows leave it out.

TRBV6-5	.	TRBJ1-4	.	TGTGCCAGCAGGCAGGGTGGTGAAAAACTGTTTTTT	CASRQGGEKLFF
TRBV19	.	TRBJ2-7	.	TGTGCCAGTAGTATAAAGGCTGGAGGGCTTTCCTACGAGCAGTACTTC	CASSIKAGGLSYEQYF
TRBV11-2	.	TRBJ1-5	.	TGTGCCAGCAGCTTAGACAGGGGCAATCAGCCCCAGCATTTT	CASSLDRGNQPQHF
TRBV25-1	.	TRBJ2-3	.	TGTGCCAGCAGTGTCCCTTCCACAGATACGCAGTATTTT	CASSVPSTDTQYF
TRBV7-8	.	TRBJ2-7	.	TGTGCCAGCAGCTTAAACGGGGAGCAGTACTTC	CASSLNGEQYF
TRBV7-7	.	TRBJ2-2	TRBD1	TGTGCTAGCAGCTTAGGGACAGGCGCGAACACCGGGGAGCTGTTTTTT	CASSLGTGANTGELFF
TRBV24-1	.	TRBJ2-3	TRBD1	TGTGCCACCAGTGGAAAGACAGGGAACACAGATACGCAGTATTTT	CATSGKTGNTDTQYF
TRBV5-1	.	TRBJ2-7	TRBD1	TGCGCCAGCAGCTCAATAGGGACAGTTTACGAGCAGTACTTC	CASSSIGTVYEQYF
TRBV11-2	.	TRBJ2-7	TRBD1	TGTGCCAGCAGCTTACTACAGGGGTACGAGCAGTACTTC	CASSLLQGYEQYF
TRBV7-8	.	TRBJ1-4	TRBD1	TGTGCCAGCAGCTTAGGACAGGGGGGGGAAAGACTGTTTTTT	CASSLGQGGERLFF
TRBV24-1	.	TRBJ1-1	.	TGTGCCACCAGTATGGGCCCGAACACTGAAGCTTTCTTT	CATSMGPNTEAFF
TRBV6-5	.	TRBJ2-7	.	TGTGCCAGCAGTTACTCGAATAGTGGGGCGCCTTTCTTC	CASSYSNSGAPFF
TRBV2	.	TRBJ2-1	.	TGTGCCAGCTTCCGGGACTTCTACAATGAGCAGTTCTTC	CASFRDFYNEQFF
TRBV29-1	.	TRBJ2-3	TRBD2	TGCAGCGTTGCGCGGGGGGTCAGCACAGATACGCAGTATTTT	CSVARGVSTDTQYF
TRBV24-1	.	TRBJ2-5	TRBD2	TGTGCCACCAGTGACCCCCGGGTCGGGGGGGAGACCCAGTACTTC	CATSDPRVGGETQYF
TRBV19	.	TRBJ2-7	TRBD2	TGTGCCACCACTGCGACTAGCGGGTCGGGGCAGTACTTC	CATTATSGSGQYF
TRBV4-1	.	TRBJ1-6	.	TGCGCCAGCAGCCCCGGGGAGGGCGAGGCCAGTTCACCCCTCCACTTT	CASSPGEGEASSPLHF
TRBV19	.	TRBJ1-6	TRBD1	TGTGCCAGTAGTAGCCGGGACAGGGTAGGATCACCCCTCCACTTT	CASSSRDRVGSPLHF
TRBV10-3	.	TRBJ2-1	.	TGTGCCATCCAGAAGGAAAGAGGAAATGAGCAGTTCTTC	CAIQKERGNEQFF
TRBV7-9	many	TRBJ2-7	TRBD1	TGTGCCAGCAGTCGCGGGCAGGGGGCTGCCTACGAGCAGTACTTC	CASSRGQGAAYEQYF
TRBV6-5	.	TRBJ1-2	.	TGTGCCAGCAGTTACAATGCCGGGACTTATTATGGCTACACCTTC	CASSYNAGTYYGYTF
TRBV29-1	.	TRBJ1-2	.	TGCAGCGTTGAACAGGGCACCTATGGCTACACCTTC	CSVEQGTYGYTF
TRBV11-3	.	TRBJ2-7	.	TGTGCCAGCAGCCCTTCGGGTACGCTAGTGGAGCAGTACTTC	CASSPSGTLVEQYF
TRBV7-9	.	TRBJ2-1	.	TGTGCCAGCGACGAGGAGCGCCGCAATGAGCAGTTCTTC	CASDEERRNEQFF
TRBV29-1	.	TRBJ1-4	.	TGCAGCGTTTCCAGAAATGAAAAACTGTTTTTT	CSVSRNEKLFF
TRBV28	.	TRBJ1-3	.	TGTGCCAGCAAGGCCCTAAGCGGCACCATATATTTT	CASKALSGTIYF
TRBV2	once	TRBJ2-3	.	TGTGCCAGCGAGGTCACAGATACGCAGTATTTT	CASEVTDTQYF
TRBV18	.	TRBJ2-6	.	TGTGCCAGCTCACCACGAGGGAGCTCTGGGGCCAACGTCCTGACTTTC	CASSPRGSSGANVLTF
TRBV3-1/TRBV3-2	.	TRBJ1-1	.	TGTGCCAGCAGGCATAAAGGAGGATCCCTGGGGGAAGCTTTCTTT	CASRHKGGSLGEAFF
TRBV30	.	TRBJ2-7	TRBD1	TGTGCCTGGAGTCCCGGGACAGTAGCTGTAGGGCAGTACTTC	CAWSPGTVAVGQYF
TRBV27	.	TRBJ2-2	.	TGTGCCAGCTCAACGGAAACAGGGTTAACCGGGGAGCTGTTTTTT	CASSTETGLTGELFF
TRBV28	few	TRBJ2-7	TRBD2	TGTGCCAGCCTTCGGACCGGGAGGGTTAGTTACGAGCAGTACTTC	CASLRTGRVSYEQYF
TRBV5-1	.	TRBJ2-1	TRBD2	TGCGCCAGCAGCTTCCTCGGGGGGGTCAATGAGCAGTTCTTC	CASSFLGGVNEQFF
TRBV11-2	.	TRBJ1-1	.	TGTGCCAGCAGTTCCCGACGCGAGGCTGAAGCTTTCTTT	CASSSRREAEAFF
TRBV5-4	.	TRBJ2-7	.	TGTGCCGCGGCCTCGTCCTACGAGCAGTACTTC	CAAASSYEQYF
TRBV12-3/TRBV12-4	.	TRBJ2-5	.	TGTGCCAGCAGTCCAGAAGAGACCCAGTACTTC	CASSPEETQYF
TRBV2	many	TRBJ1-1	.	TGTGCCACTAGAAGGACAGACTCCTACACTGAAGCTTTCTTT	CATRRTDSYTEAFF
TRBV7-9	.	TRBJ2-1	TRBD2	TGTGCCAGCAGCTTAGGCGGGAGCCCCTACAATGAGCAGTTCTTC	CASSLGGSPYNEQFF
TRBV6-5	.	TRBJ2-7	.	TGTGCCAGCAGTTACCTGAACAGAGACGAGCAGTACTTC	CASSYLNRDEQYF
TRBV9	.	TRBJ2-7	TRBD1	TGTGCCAGCAGCCACCCCCATGCCGGACAGGGCGACTACGAGCAGTACTTC	CASSHPHAGQGDYEQYF
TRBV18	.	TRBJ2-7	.	TGTGCCAGCTCACCACTTAGGGGTTCTCCCGAGCAGTACTTC	CASSPLRGSPEQYF
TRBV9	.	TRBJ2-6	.	TGTGCCAGCTTATCTGGGGCCAACGTCCTGACTTTC	CASLSGANVLTF